Following are 25 T cell receptor beta chains from one sample sequenced in a study of blood T cell repertoires in COVID-19. Here immunoSEQ multiplex PCR was the method, and the copy in TCRdb shows in-frame clones only, minus some. The sample lists 250,000 to 400,000 clones; approximately 89% were seen once. The sequenced sample consisted of peripheral blood. The source is a woman in her 30s with COVID-19, enrolled during active disease.

This clone has just a few counts. The gene calls are TRBV5-4 and TRBJ2-2, with D possibly TRBD2 on 6 matching bases. The V gene's germline CDR1 is SGHNT and CDR2 YYREEE (reference sequence). Between the trimmed V and J ends, which lost 5 bases and 4 bases, there was a span of 12 bases. The CDR3 has 14 amino acids. The CDR3 region has the DNA TGTGCCAGCAGTCTGGGGGGTAGCACCGGGGAGCTGTTTTTT. Translation: CASSLGGSTGELFF. Variable domain in full (rest from reference TRBV5-4 and TRBJ2-2): ETGVTQSPTHLIKTRGQQVTLRCSSQSGHNTVSWYQQALGQGPQFIFQYYREEENGRGNFPPRFSGLQFPNYSSELNVNALELDDSALYLCASSLGGSTGELFFGEGSRLTVL.

V is TRBV7-2 and J is TRBJ2-5; D possibly corresponds to TRBD2 (5 bases). The germline gives CDR1 SGHTA, CDR2 FQGNSA. The CDR3 runs 13 residues. V lost 0 bases to trimming and J lost 8 bases, with 10 bases between them. The CDR3 DNA is TGTGCCAGCAGCTTAGCCCCCGCGGGCACCCAGTACTTC. Its protein product is CASSLAPAGTQYF.

The chain links TRBV4-1 to TRBJ1-2; 7 bases match TRBD1. V was pared by 3 bases and J by 0 bases, with 7 bases of the junction left unmatched. The CDR3 totals 16 residues. Germline V gene lookup returns CDR1 MGHRA and CDR2 YSYEKL. CDR3 in DNA: TGCGCCAGCAGCCATCGACTGCAGGGGGCTAACTATGGCTACACCTTC. Translated: CASSHRLQGANYGYTF.

The J gene is TRBJ1-3, the V gene TRBV2, with D possibly being TRBD1 (6 bases). The V end lost 8 bases, the J end lost 2 bases, and 10 bases lay between the germline ends. The CDR3 has 13 residues. Germline lookup yields CDR1 SNHLY and CDR2 FYNNEI. Written as DNA, the CDR3 is TGTGCCAGCCTGTGGACAGCTGGAAACACCATATATTTT. The encoded protein is CASLWTAGNTIYF.

The chain combines TRBV10-1 with TRBJ1-2, with 8 bases lining up with TRBD1. This CDR3 has 11 residues. Germline trimming cut 9 bases from V and 8 bases from J; bases unmatched to any gene: 5. CDR1 is WNHNN, CDR2 SYGVQD, per germline (reference sequence). The CDR3 sequence is CARDRVHGYTF. The CDR3 coding sequence is TGCGCCAGGGACAGGGTTCACGGCTACACCTTC.

This rearrangement joins TRBV11-3 to TRBJ2-5, with a weak D call TRBD2 (6 bases). Trimming stripped 1 base from V and 1 base from J, with 13 bases between. Germline loops: CDR1 SGHNT, CDR2 YENEEA. The CDR3 is 16 residues long. The CDR3 region is CASSLGSGGTQETQYF. The DNA of the CDR3 is TGTGCCAGCAGCTTAGGTTCAGGAGGGACCCAAGAGACCCAGTACTTC.

This chain uses TRBV2 with TRBJ1-6, with 7 bases lining up with TRBD1. The germline V gene encodes CDR1 SNHLY and CDR2 FYNNEI. The CDR3 contains 13 residues. The J segment lost 10 bases and the V segment lost 8 bases, leaving 8 bases of the junction unmatched. For the CDR3, the DNA is TGTGCCAGCGGGACAGAACCTAAATCACCCCTCCACTTT. It codes for CASGTEPKSPLHF. Based on the CDR3 plus reference TRBV2 and TRBJ1-6, the full variable domain is EPEVTQTPSHQVTQMGQEVILRCVPISNHLYFYWYRQILGQKVEFLVSFYNNEISEKSEIFDDQFSVERPDGSNFTLKIRSTKLEDSAMYFCASGTEPKSPLHFGNGTRLTVT.

The chain uses TRBV5-1 and TRBJ2-7; D is possibly TRBD1 (5 bases). This CDR3 has 13 amino acids. Trimming pared 3 bases from V and 4 bases from J, leaving 11 bases between. CDR1 is SGHRS and CDR2 is YFSETQ in the germline V gene. CDR3 nucleotides: TGCGCCAGCAGCTCCCGTACAGGTTACGAGCAGTACTTC. It yields the protein CASSSRTGYEQYF.

The chain employs TRBV19 and TRBJ2-2; the match to TRBD1 covers 10 bases. This CDR3 is 16 amino acids long. V dropped 5 bases and J dropped 6; count of bases not matched to a gene: 9. The V gene's germline CDR1 is LNHDA and CDR2 SQIVND (reference sequence). The CDR3 region has the DNA TGTGCCAGTAGTGACCGGGACAGGGGTATCGCCGGGGAGCTGTTTTTT. It encodes CASSDRDRGIAGELFF.

The chain uses TRBV4-1 and TRBJ1-2; D unclear. CDR3 length: 13 amino acids. CDR1 and CDR2 (germline): MGHRA, YSYEKL. Trimming left V 0 bases short and J 5 bases short, with 7 bases between. The CDR3: CASSQDLSYGYTF. The CDR3 DNA follows: TGCGCCAGCAGCCAAGATCTCAGTTATGGCTACACCTTC.

As DNA, the CDR3 is TGTGCCAGTAGTATGGGGACAGGGGCCTACGAGCAGTACTTC. Protein sequence: CASSMGTGAYEQYF. The rearrangement links TRBV19 to TRBJ2-7, with 10 positions matching TRBD1. The CDR3 length is 14 residues. V shed 3 bases and J 2 bases; nucleotides not matched to a gene: 1. Germline assignment: CDR1 LNHDA and CDR2 SQIVND (reference sequence).

This chain joins TRBV4-2 and TRBJ1-2; 7 bases map to TRBD1. CDR1 LGHNA and CDR2 YNFKEQ come from the germline V gene. Trimming took 3 bases from V and 2 from J; bases not matched to a gene: 9. The CDR3 consists of 16 residues. CDR3: CASSHDLTGANYGYTF. CDR3 nucleotide sequence: TGTGCCAGCAGCCATGATCTAACAGGGGCCAACTATGGCTACACCTTC.

The chain carries TRBV7-8 and TRBJ1-2; D call uncertain. V lost 1 base to trimming and J lost 4 bases, with 7 bases between them. CDR1 and CDR2 (germline): SGHVS, FQNEAQ. There are 13 residues in the CDR3. CDR3 in amino acids: CASSLGGIYGYTF. The DNA for the CDR3 is TGTGCCAGCAGCTTAGGAGGGATCTATGGCTACACCTTC.

The chain links TRBV20-1 to TRBJ2-1; D unclear. There are 11 residues in the CDR3. Germline V lookup: CDR1 DFQATT, CDR2 SNEGSKA (reference sequence). Trimming left V 5 bases short and J 7 bases short, with 9 bases between. The CDR3 region has the DNA TGCAGTGCTTTCGGTGAAAATGAGCAGTTCTTC. Translated: CSAFGENEQFF.

This chain connects TRBV18 to TRBJ2-7, with D uncertain. Germline V gene sequence: CDR1 KGHSH, CDR2 LQKENI. Trimming took off 3 bases at V and 2 bases at J, with 17 bases between the two ends. The CDR3 loop spans 16 amino acids. The CDR3 nucleotides are TGTGCCAGCTCACCCCTGCCCCCAGGCAGAACCTACGAGCAGTACTTC. This translates into CASSPLPPGRTYEQYF.

This chain connects TRBV6-6 to TRBJ2-7; TRBD1 aligns across 7 bases. The CDR3 contains 15 residues. Germline CDR1 and CDR2: MNHNY and SVGAGI (reference sequence). V was pared by 4 bases and J by 4 bases, with 10 bases of the junction left unmatched. CDR3 sequence: CASSSQSTGLYEQYF. The DNA for the CDR3 is TGTGCCAGCAGTTCACAATCGACAGGGCTTTACGAGCAGTACTTC.

J is TRBJ2-5 and V is TRBV5-6, with D maybe TRBD1 (6 bases). CDR1 SGHDT and CDR2 YYEEEE come from the germline V gene. The CDR3 has 15 amino acids. The V end was cut by 4 bases, the J end by 4 bases, with 17 bases between. CDR3 DNA sequence: TGTGCCAGCAGCCGCCGGACCTTAGGGGGAGAGACCCAGTACTTC. This codes for CASSRRTLGGETQYF.

In this sample, this clone turned up a few times. The J gene is TRBJ2-6, the V gene TRBV5-1; perhaps TRBD2 as D (6 bases). Germline loops: CDR1 SGHRS, CDR2 YFSETQ. The V gene lost 6 bases and the J gene lost 2 bases, with 9 bases spanning the gap. The CDR3 consists of 14 residues. CDR3 protein: CASTPGAGANVLTF. CDR3 DNA sequence: TGCGCCAGCACCCCGGGGGCTGGGGCCAACGTCCTGACTTTC.

This clone was seen a handful of times. The gene calls are TRBV20-1 and TRBJ1-2; 7 positions match TRBD1. J lost 4 bases, V lost 6 bases, and 2 bases had no gene match. Germline V gene lookup returns CDR1 DFQATT and CDR2 SNEGSKA (reference sequence). The CDR3 covers 11 residues. The CDR3 loop is CSAGTVYGYTF. The CDR3 DNA sequence: TGCAGTGCCGGGACAGTCTATGGCTACACCTTC.

The chain employs TRBV5-1 and TRBJ2-3, with 9 bases that match TRBD1. Germline V gene sequence: CDR1 SGHRS, CDR2 YFSETQ. The length of the CDR3 is 18 residues. The ends lost 0 bases at V and 1 base at J; junction bases unmatched: 9. This CDR3 is CASSLAGTGSGGTDTQYF. In DNA form, the CDR3 reads TGCGCCAGCAGCTTGGCAGGGACAGGGTCCGGGGGCACAGATACGCAGTATTTT.

The chain is built from TRBV6-1 and TRBJ2-7, with a weak D call TRBD2 (5 bases). V dropped 5 bases and J dropped 1 base, with 9 bases sitting between them. The length of the CDR3 is 13 residues. CDR1 and CDR2 (germline): MNHNS, SASEGT. The CDR3 bases are TGTGCCAGCAGTTATACGGGGTCCTACGAGCAGTACGTC. Its translation: CASSYTGSYEQYV.

This chain joins TRBV20-1 and TRBJ2-4; D remains unclear. The germline CDR1 and CDR2 sequences are DFQATT and SNEGSKA (reference sequence). V was trimmed by 3 bases and J by 0 bases, leaving 15 bases between them. CDR3 length: 16 residues. In DNA, the CDR3 is TGCAGTGCTAGTGTCCCGGCGGAACTAGCCAAAAACATTCAGTACTTC. Translating it yields CSASVPAELAKNIQYF.

The CDR3 bases are TGCGCCAGCAGCTCGTCACAGGGGGGCACTAACTATGGCTACACCTTC. Its translation: CASSSSQGGTNYGYTF. This chain uses TRBV5-1 with TRBJ1-2; TRBD1 matches 8 bases. CDR3 size: 16 residues. Germline CDR1 and CDR2: SGHRS and YFSETQ. Trimming cost V 3 bases and J 0 bases; bases outside gene matches: 7.

The rearrangement links TRBV19 to TRBJ1-3; 7 bases match TRBD1. V lost 5 bases, J lost 8 bases, and 15 bases stayed unmatched. Germline values: CDR1 LNHDA, CDR2 SQIVND (reference sequence). This CDR3 is built from 16 residues. This CDR3 is CASSPSTGRSSYTIYF. DNA of the CDR3: TGTGCCAGTAGTCCTTCGACAGGGAGGTCTTCGTACACCATATATTTT.

The chain combines TRBV3-1 (or the pseudogene TRBV3-2) with TRBJ2-5; no clear D. With 3 bases removed from V and 7 bases from J, the gap between germline ends came to 18 bases. In germline, CDR1 is LGHDT, CDR2 YNNKEL (reference sequence). CDR3 length equals 15 residues. This CDR3 is CASSHTGFTIGTQYF. CDR3 in DNA: TGTGCCAGCAGCCATACGGGTTTTACGATAGGGACCCAGTACTTC.